This passage covers 4 T cell receptor beta chains from one sample sequenced in a study of regulatory T cells in long-lasting Graves disease. Arm-PCR with iRepertoire HTBI primers amplified the CDR3 regions for these TCR beta libraries. TCRdb re-analysed the multiplex PCR reads in MiXCR, keeping a single row per CDR3 protein. The data show around 500,000 distinct CDR3 sequences, around 21% seen once. As to time point: persistent/refractory GD, antithyroid drugs over 5 years with positive TRAb. TCR sequences were obtained from RNA taken from PBMCs. Specimen: peripheral blood mononuclear cells (PBMCs), collected when the disease was refractory, from a patient treated with antithyroid drugs. These receptors were taken from a female donor with Graves disease.

This clonotype has at least ten counts. The gene calls are TRBV3-1 and TRBJ1-2; D is unresolved. V was cut by 4 bases and J by 5 bases, with 17 bases left in between. Looked up from germline, CDR1 is LGHDT and CDR2 is YNNKEL (reference sequence). The CDR3 sequence is 15 residues long. CDR3 DNA: TGTGCCAGCAGCCCCAAATTGGATCAGGTATATGGCTACACCTTC. Translating it yields CASSPKLDQVYGYTF.

The chain carries TRBV9 and TRBJ2-3; no clear D. The ends were cut back, 4 bases at V and 3 bases at J, with 18 bases in the middle. This CDR3 is built from 16 residues. Germline CDR1 and CDR2: SGDLS and YYNGEE. In DNA, the CDR3 is TGTGCCAGCAGCCGCGAGGCCTACGGGCGGACAGATACGCAGTATTTT. It specifies CASSREAYGRTDTQYF.

There are many counts of this clonotype. This chain connects TRBV11-1 to TRBJ2-5; 9 nucleotides agree with TRBD1. TRBJ2-1 explains the end of the DNA better; the J call may be wrong. CDR3 length equals 15 residues. Germline-derived CDR1 and CDR2 are SGHAT and FQDESV (reference sequence). This CDR3 reads CASSPGTGRDNEQFF. The CDR3 coding sequence is TGTGCCAGCAGCCCGGGGACAGGGAGGGACAATGAGCAGTTCTTC.

In its sample, this clonotype was seen many times. This chain uses TRBV13 with TRBJ1-1; D may be TRBD1 (6 bases). CDR3 length: 13 residues. CDR1 is PRHDT and CDR2 is FYEKMQ in the germline V gene (reference sequence). V lost 5 bases and J 8 bases, leaving 15 bases between the germline ends. This CDR3 reads CASSLGGSIEAFF. CDR3 nucleotide sequence: TGTGCCAGCAGCCTTGGGGGCAGCATCGAAGCTTTCTTT.